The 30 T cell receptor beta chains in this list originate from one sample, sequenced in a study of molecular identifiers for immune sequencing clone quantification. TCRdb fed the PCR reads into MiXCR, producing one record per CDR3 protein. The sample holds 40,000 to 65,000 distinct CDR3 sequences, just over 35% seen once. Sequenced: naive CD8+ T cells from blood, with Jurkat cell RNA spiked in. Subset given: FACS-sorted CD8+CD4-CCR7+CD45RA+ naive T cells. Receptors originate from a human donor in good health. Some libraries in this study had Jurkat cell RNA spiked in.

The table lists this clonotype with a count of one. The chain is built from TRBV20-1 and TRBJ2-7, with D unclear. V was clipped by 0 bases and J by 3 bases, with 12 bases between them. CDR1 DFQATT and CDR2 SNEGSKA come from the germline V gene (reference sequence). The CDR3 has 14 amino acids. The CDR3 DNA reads TGCAGTGCTAGAGATCGAGGCAGCTACTACGAGCAGTACTTC. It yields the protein CSARDRGSYYEQYF.

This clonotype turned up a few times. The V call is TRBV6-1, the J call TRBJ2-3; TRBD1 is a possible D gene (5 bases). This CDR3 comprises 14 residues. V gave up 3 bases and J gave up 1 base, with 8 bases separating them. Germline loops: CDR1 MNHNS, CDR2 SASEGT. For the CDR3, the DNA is TGTGCCAGCAGTGACAGGGTGGGCACAGATACGCAGTATTTT. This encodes CASSDRVGTDTQYF.

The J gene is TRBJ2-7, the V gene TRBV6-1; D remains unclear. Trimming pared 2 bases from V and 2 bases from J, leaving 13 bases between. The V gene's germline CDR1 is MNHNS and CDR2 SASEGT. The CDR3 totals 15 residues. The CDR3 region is CASSEWVGLTYEQYF. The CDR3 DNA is TGTGCCAGCAGTGAATGGGTGGGTCTAACCTACGAGCAGTACTTC.

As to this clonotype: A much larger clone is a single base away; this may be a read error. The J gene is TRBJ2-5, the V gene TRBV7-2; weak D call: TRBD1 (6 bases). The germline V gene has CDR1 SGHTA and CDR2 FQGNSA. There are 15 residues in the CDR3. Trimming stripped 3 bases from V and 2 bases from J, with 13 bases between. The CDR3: CASSFLGGPQETQYF. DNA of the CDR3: TGTGCCAGCAGCTTTCTTGGGGGCCCTCAAGAGACCCAGTACTTC.

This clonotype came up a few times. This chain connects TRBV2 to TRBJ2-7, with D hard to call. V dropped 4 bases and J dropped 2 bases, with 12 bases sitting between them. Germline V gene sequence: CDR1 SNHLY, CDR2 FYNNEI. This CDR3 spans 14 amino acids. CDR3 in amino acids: CASSVKGKPYEQYF. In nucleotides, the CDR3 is TGTGCCAGCAGTGTCAAGGGTAAGCCCTACGAGCAGTACTTC.

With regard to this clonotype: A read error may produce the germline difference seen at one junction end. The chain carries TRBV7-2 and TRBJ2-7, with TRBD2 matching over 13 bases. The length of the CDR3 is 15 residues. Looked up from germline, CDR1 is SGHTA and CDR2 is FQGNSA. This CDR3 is CASSRTSGRGYGQYF. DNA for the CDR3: TGTGCCAGCAGCCGGACTAGCGGGAGAGGATACGGGCAGTACTTC.

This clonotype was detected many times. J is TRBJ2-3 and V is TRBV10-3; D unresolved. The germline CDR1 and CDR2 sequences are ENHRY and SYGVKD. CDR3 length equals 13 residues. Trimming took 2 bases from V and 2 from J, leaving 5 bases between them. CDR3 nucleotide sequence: TGTGCCATCAGTGAGCCACCCACAGATACGCAGTATTTT. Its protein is CAISEPPTDTQYF.

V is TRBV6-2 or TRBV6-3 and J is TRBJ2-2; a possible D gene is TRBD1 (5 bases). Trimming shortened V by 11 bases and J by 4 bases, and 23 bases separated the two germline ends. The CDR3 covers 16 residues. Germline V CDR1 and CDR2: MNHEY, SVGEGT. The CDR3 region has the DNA TGTGCCGGGGCGCTAGGGCGCCCAGAACCCACCGGGGAGCTGTTTTTT. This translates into CAGALGRPEPTGELFF.

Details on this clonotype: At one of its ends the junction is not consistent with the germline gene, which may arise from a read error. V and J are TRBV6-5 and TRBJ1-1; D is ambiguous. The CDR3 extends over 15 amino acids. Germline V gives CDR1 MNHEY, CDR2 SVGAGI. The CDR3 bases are TGTGCCAGCAGTTACTCCCCAACCTCCGTCACTGAAGCTATCTTT. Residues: CASSYSPTSVTEAIF.

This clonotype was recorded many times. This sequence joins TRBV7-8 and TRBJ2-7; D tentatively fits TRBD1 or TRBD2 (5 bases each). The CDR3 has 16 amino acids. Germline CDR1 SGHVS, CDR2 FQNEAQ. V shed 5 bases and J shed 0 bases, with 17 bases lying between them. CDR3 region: CASSPLVGDRSYEQYF. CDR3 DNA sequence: TGTGCCAGCAGCCCACTAGTGGGGGACCGCTCCTACGAGCAGTACTTC. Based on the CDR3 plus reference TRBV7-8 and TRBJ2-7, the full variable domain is GAGVSQSPRYKVAKRGQDVALRCDPISGHVSLFWYQQALGQGPEFLTYFQNEAQLDKSGLPSDRFFAERPEGSVSTLKIQRTQQEDSAVYLCASSPLVGDRSYEQYFGPGTRLTVT.

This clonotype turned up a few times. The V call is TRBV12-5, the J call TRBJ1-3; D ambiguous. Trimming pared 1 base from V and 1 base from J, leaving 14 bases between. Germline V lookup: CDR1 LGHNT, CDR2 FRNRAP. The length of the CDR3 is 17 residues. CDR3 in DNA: TGTGCTAGTGGTTTGGCCCCTCCCAGGCCGTCTGGAAACACCATATATTTT. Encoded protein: CASGLAPPRPSGNTIYF. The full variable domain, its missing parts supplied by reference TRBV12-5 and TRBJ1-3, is DARVTQTPRHKVTEMGQEVTMRCQPILGHNTVFWYRQTMMQGLELLAYFRNRAPLDDSGMPKDRFSAEMPDATLATLKIQPSEPRDSAVYFCASGLAPPRPSGNTIYFGEGSWLTVV.

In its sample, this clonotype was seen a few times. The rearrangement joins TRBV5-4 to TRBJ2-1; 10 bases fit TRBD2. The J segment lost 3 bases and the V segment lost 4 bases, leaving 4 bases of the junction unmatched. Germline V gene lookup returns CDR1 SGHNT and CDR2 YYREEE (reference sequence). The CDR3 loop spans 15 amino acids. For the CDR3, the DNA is TGTGCCAGCAGCACACTAGCGGGGAGCTACAATGAGCAGTTCTTC. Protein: CASSTLAGSYNEQFF.

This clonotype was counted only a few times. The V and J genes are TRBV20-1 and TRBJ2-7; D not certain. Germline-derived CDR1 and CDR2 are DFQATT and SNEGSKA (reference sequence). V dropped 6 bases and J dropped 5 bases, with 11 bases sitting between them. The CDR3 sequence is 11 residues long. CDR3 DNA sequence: TGCAGTGCGACCCTAACTAACGAGCAGTACTTC. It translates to CSATLTNEQYF.

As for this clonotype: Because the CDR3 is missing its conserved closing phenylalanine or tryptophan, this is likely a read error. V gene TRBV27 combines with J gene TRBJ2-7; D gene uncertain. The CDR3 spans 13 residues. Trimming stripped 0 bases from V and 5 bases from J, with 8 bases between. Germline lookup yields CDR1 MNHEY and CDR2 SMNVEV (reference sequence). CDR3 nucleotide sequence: TGTGCCAGCAGTTTATCTCCCAGCCACGAGCAGTACCTC. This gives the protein CASSLSPSHEQYL.

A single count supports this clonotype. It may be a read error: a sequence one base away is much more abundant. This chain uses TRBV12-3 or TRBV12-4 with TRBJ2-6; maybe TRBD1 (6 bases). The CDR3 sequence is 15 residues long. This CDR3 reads CASSDRLSGADVLTF. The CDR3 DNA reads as TGTGCCAGCAGTGACAGGCTCTCTGGGGCCGACGTCCTGACTTTC.

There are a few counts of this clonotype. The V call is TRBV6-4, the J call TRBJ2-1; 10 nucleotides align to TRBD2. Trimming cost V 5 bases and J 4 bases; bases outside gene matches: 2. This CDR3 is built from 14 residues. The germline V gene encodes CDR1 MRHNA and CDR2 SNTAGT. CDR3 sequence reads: CASSILAGYNEQFF. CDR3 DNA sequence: TGTGCCAGCAGTATACTAGCGGGGTACAATGAGCAGTTCTTC.

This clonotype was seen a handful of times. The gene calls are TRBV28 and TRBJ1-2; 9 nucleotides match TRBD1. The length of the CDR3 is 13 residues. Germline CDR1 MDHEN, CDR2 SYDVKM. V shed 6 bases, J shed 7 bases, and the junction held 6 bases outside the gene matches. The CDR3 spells CASSSGTGSGYTF. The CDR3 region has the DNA TGTGCCAGCAGCTCCGGGACAGGGTCTGGCTACACCTTC.

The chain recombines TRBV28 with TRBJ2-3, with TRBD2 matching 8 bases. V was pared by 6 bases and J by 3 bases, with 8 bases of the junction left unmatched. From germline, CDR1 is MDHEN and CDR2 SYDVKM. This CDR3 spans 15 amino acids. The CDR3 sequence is CASSRKRERTDTQYF. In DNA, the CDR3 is TGTGCCAGCAGCCGTAAGCGGGAGAGAACAGATACGCAGTATTTT.

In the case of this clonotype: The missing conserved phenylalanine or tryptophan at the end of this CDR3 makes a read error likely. The CDR3 spells CATSRLQGAGEETQYI. In DNA form, the CDR3 reads TGTGCCACCAGTCGCCTTCAGGGGGCAGGAGAAGAGACCCAGTACATC. The chain has TRBV24-1 and TRBJ2-5; 8 bases map to TRBD1. CDR1 and CDR2 (germline): KGHDR, SFDVKD. Unmatched junction bases numbered 11, after V lost 6 bases and J lost 3 bases. This CDR3 is 16 amino acids long.

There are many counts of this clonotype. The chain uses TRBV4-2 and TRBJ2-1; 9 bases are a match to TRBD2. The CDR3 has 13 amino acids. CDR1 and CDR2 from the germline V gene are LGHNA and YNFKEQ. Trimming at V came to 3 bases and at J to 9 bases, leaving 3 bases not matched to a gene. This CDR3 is CASSHPLAGEQFF. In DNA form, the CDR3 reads TGTGCCAGCAGCCATCCACTAGCGGGTGAGCAGTTCTTC.

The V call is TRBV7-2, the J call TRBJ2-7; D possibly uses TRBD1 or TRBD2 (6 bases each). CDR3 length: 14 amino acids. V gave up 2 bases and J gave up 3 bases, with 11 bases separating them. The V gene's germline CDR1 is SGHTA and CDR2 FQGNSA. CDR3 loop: CASSLIRGGYEQYF. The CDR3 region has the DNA TGTGCCAGCAGCTTAATCAGGGGAGGCTACGAGCAGTACTTC.

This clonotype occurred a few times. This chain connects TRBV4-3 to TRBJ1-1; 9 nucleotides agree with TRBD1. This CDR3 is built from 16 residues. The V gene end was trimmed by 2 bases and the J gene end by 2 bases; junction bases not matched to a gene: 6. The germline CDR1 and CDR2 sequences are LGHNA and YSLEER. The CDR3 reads CASSQNSDRGNTEAFF. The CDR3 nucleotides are TGCGCCAGCAGCCAAAATTCGGACAGGGGAAACACTGAAGCTTTCTTT.

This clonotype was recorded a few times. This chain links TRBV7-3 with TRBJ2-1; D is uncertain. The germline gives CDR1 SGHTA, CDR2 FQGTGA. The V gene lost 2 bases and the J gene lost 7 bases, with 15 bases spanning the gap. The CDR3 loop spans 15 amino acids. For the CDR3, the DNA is TGTGCCAGCAGCTTAGGGCCTAGAGGACGTAATGAGCAGTTCTTC. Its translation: CASSLGPRGRNEQFF.

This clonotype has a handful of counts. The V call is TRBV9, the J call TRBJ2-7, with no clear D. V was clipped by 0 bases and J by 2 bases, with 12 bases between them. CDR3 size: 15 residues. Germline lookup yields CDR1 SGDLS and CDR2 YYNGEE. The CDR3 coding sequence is TGTGCCAGCAGCGTAGGAGGTGGATCTGCCTACGAGCAGTACTTC. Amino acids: CASSVGGGSAYEQYF.

CDR3 in amino acids: CASSSDRVVTQYF. The CDR3 DNA follows: TGTGCCAGCAGCTCCGACAGGGTCGTGACCCAGTACTTC. The V call is TRBV13, the J call TRBJ2-5; TRBD1 matches 7 bases. The germline V gene encodes CDR1 PRHDT and CDR2 FYEKMQ (reference sequence). The ends lost 4 bases at V and 7 bases at J; junction bases unmatched: 6. This CDR3 has 13 residues.

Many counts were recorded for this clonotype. CDR3 in amino acids: CASSLGRVVSLQETQYF. For the CDR3, the DNA is TGTGCCAGCAGCTTAGGCAGGGTGGTAAGCCTCCAAGAGACCCAGTACTTC. The rearrangement links TRBV13 to TRBJ2-5, with D perhaps TRBD1 (5 bases). The CDR3 is 17 amino acids. CDR1 and CDR2 from the germline V gene are PRHDT and FYEKMQ (reference sequence). V shed 0 bases and J shed 1 base, with 15 bases lying between them.

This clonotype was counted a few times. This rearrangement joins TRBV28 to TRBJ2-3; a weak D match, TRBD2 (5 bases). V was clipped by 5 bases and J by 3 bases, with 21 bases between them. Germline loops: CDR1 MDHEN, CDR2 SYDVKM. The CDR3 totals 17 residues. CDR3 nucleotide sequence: TGTGCCAGCAGTAACCCTACAGCGGCCCAACGGACAGATACGCAGTATTTT. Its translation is CASSNPTAAQRTDTQYF.

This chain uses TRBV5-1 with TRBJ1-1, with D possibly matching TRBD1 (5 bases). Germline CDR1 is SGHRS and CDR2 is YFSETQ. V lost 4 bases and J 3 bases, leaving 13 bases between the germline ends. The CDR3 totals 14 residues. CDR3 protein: CASSPLGDHTEAFF. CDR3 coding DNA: TGCGCCAGCAGCCCCCTGGGGGATCACACTGAAGCTTTCTTT.

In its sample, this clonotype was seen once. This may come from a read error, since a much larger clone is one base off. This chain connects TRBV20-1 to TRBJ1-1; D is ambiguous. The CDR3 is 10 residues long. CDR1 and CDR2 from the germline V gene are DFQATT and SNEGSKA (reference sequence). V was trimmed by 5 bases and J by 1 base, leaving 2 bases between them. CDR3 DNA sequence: TGCAGTGCTTCGAACACTGAAGCTTTCTTT. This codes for CSASNTEAFF.

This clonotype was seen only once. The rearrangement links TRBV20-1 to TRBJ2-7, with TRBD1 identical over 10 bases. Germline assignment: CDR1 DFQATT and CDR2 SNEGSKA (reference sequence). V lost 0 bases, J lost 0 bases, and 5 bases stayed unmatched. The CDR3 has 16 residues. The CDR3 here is CSARDGQGGPSYEQYF. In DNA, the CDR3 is TGCAGTGCTAGAGATGGACAGGGGGGCCCCTCCTACGAGCAGTACTTC.